This T cell receptor (beta chain) was recorded in a study of PD-1 blockade in classical Hodgkin lymphoma. The patients all showed relapse after autologous stem cell transplantation, while their brentuximab vedotin exposure varied. Germline V gives CDR1 ENHRY, CDR2 SYGVKD. The CDR3 runs 14 residues. Germline trimming cut 10 bases from V and 6 bases from J; bases unmatched to any gene: 9. Details on this clone: Its cognate antigen is unknown.

Whole-study findings and limits: Healthy donors were reported to have higher baseline TCR diversity than newly diagnosed patients.

Only in-frame clones appear in the TCRdb table, and some are missing; sequencing was by immunoSEQ multiplex PCR. The sample lists about 110,000 clones, roughly nine tenths occurring once. The chain has TRBV10-3 and TRBJ1-4; TRBD1 matches at 9 bases. The sample in question was peripheral blood mononuclear cells (PBMCs), obtained before the second cycle of nivolumab. The receptor was derived from a human donor with classical Hodgkin lymphoma. This chain's CDR3 is CASDPGTGHEKLFF. The CDR3 region has the DNA TGTGCCAGCGACCCCGGGACAGGGCATGAAAAACTGTTTTTT.